This TCR beta chain derives from a study of T cells in Graves' hyperthyroidism and ophthalmopathy. Trimming removed 2 bases from V and 2 bases from J, with 10 bases in between. CDR1 and CDR2 (germline): MDHEN, SYDVKM. This CDR3 has 14 residues. Using RNA transcripts as the source, TCR beta CDR3 regions were amplified. The TCR CDR3 was amplified in a first-round RT-PCR using the HTBI primer set. TCRdb ran MiXCR on the multiplex PCR reads and lists one entry per CDR3 protein. The sample includes around 250,000 distinct CDR3 sequences, roughly 14% of them seen just once. This TCR came from a woman in her forties with Graves' hyperthyroidism that later progressed to Graves' ophthalmopathy. V and J are TRBV28 and TRBJ2-7; D not resolved. Input material: blood. For the CDR3, the DNA is TGTGCCAGCAGTTTAAGGCAGGCGACCTACGAGCAGTACTTC. The encoded protein is CASSLRQATYEQYF.